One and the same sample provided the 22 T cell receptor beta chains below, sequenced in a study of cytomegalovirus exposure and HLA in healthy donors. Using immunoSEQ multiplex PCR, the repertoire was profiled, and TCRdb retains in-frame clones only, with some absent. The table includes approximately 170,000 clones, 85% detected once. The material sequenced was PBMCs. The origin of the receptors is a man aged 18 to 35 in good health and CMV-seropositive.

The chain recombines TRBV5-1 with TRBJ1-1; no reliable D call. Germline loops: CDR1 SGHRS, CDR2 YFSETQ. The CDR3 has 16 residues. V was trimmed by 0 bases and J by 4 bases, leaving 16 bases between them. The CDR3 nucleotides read TGCGCCAGCAGCTTGGCCAGTGGAGGATGGTCCACTGAAGCTTTCTTT. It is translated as CASSLASGGWSTEAFF.

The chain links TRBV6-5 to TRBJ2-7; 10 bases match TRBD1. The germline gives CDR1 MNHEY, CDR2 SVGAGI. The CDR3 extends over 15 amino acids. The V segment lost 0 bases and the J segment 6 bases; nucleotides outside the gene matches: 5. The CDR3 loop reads CASSYSRDRGSEQYF. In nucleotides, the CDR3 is TGTGCCAGCAGTTACTCGCGGGACAGGGGTTCCGAGCAGTACTTC.

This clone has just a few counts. The CDR3 loop reads CATHKDTPPGPQYF. CDR3 DNA: TGTGCCACCCATAAGGACACACCCCCAGGCCCCCAGTACTTC. This chain links TRBV6-5 with TRBJ2-5, with D possibly being TRBD1 (5 bases). Trimming removed 10 bases at V and 9 bases at J, with 24 bases between. The CDR3 consists of 14 residues. Germline CDR1 reads MNHEY; CDR2 reads SVGAGI.

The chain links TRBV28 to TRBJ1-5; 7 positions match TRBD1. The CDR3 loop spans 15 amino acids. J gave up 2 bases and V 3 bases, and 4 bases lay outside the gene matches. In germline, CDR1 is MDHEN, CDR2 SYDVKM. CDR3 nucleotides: TGTGCCAGCAGTTTCGAGGGGGCCGGCAATCAGCCCCAGCATTTT. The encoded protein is CASSFEGAGNQPQHF.

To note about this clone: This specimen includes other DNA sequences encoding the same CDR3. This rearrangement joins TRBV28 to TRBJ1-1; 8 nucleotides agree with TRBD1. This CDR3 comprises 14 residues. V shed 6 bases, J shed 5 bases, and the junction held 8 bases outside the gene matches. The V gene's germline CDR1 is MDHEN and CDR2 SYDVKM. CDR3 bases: TGTGCCAGCAGCCCAGACAGGGGTTGGACTGAAGCTTTCTTT. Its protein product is CASSPDRGWTEAFF.

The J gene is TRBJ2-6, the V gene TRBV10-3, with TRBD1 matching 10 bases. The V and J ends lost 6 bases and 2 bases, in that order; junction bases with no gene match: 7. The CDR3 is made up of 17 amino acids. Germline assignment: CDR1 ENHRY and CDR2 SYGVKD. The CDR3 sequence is CAISRQGAAAGANVLTF. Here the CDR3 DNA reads TGTGCCATCAGCCGACAGGGGGCTGCGGCTGGGGCCAACGTCCTGACTTTC.

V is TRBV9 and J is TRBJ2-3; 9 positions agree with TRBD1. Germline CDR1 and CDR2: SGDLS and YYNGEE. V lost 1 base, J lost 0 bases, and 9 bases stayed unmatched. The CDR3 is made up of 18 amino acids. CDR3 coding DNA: TGTGCCAGCAGCGTATCGGGAAGGACAGGGGCTAGCACAGATACGCAGTATTTT. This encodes CASSVSGRTGASTDTQYF. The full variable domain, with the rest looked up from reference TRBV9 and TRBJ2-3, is DSGVTQTPKHLITATGQRVTLRCSPRSGDLSVYWYQQSLDQGLQFLIQYYNGEERAKGNILERFSAQQFPDLHSELNLSSLELGDSALYFCASSVSGRTGASTDTQYFGPGTRLTVL.

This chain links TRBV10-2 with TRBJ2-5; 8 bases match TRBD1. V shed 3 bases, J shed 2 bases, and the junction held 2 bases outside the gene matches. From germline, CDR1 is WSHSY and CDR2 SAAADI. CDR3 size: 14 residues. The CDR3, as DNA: TGCGCCAGCAGTGATCGGACAGGGCAAGAGACCCAGTACTTC. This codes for CASSDRTGQETQYF.

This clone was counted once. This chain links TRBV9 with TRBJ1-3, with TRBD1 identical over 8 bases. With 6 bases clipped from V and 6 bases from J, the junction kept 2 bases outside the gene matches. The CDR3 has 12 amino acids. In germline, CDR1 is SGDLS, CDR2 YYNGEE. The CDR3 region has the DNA TGTGCCAGCAAGACAGGGGAAAACACCATATATTTT. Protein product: CASKTGENTIYF.

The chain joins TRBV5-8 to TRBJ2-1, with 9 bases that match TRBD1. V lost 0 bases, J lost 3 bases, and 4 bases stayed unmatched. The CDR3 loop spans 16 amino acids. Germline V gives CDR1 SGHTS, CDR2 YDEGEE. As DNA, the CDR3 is TGTGCCAGCAGCTTGGGACAGGGGGTTATCTACAATGAGCAGTTCTTC. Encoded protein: CASSLGQGVIYNEQFF.

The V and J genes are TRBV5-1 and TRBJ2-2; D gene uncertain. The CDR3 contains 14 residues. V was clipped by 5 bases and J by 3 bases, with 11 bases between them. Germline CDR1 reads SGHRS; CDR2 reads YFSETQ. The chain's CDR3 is CASRESTDTGELFF. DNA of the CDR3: TGCGCCAGCAGGGAGAGCACTGACACCGGGGAGCTGTTTTTT.

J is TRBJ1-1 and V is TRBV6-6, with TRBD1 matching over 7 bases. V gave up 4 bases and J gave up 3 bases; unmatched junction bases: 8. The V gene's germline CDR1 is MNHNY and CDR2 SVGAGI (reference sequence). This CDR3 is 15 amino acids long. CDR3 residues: CASSWGPDRDTEAFF. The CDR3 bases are TGTGCCAGCAGTTGGGGTCCAGACAGGGACACTGAAGCTTTCTTT.

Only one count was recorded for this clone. CDR3 DNA: TGCGCCAGCAGCGCCGGGACTAGCGGGGCCAATGAGCAGTTCTTC. This translates into CASSAGTSGANEQFF. The V and J genes are TRBV5-1 and TRBJ2-1; TRBD2 matches 13 bases. With V trimmed by 4 bases and J by 6 bases, 4 bases remained unmatched. From germline, CDR1 is SGHRS and CDR2 YFSETQ. The CDR3 loop spans 15 amino acids.

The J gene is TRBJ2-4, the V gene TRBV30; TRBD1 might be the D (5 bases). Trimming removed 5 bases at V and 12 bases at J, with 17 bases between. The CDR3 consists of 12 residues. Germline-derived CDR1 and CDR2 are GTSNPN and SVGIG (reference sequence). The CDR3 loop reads CAWAQGRVPQYF. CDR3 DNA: TGTGCCTGGGCCCAGGGAAGAGTTCCTCAGTACTTC.

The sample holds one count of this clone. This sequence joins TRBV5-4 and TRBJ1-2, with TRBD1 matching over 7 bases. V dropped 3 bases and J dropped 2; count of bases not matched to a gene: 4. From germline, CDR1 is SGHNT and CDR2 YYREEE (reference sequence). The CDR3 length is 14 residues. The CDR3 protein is CASSSETGNYGYTF. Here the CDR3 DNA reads TGTGCCAGCAGCTCGGAGACAGGGAACTATGGCTACACCTTC. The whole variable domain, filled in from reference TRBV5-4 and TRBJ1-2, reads ETGVTQSPTHLIKTRGQQVTLRCSSQSGHNTVSWYQQALGQGPQFIFQYYREEENGRGNFPPRFSGLQFPNYSSELNVNALELDDSALYLCASSSETGNYGYTFGSGTRLTVV.

CDR3 protein: CASSRTSGGEETQYF. The CDR3, as DNA: TGCGCCAGCAGCCGGACTAGCGGGGGTGAGGAGACCCAGTACTTC. The chain carries TRBV4-1 and TRBJ2-5; 13 bases match TRBD2. The V gene end was trimmed by 4 bases and the J gene end by 5 bases; junction bases not matched to a gene: 4. Germline V gene sequence: CDR1 MGHRA, CDR2 YSYEKL. The CDR3 has 15 residues.

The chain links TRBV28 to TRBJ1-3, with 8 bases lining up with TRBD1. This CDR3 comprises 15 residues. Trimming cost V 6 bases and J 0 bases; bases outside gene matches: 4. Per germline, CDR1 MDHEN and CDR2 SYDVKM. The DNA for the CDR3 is TGTGCCAGCAGCGCAACAGGGGGCTCTGGAAACACCATATATTTT. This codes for CASSATGGSGNTIYF.

The CDR3 loop reads CAWSGQGLEQYF. The CDR3 DNA follows: TGTGCCTGGAGTGGACAGGGACTCGAGCAGTACTTC. V gene TRBV30 combines with J gene TRBJ2-7; possibly TRBD1 for D (7 bases). Trimming left V 1 base short and J 6 bases short, with 10 bases between. Germline V lookup: CDR1 GTSNPN, CDR2 SVGIG (reference sequence). The length of the CDR3 is 12 residues.

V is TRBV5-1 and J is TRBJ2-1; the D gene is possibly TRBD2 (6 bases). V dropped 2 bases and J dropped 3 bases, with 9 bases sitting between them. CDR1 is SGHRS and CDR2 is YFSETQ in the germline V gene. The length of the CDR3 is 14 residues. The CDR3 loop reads CASSLTTSYNEQFF. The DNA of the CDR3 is TGCGCCAGCAGCTTAACGACTAGCTACAATGAGCAGTTCTTC. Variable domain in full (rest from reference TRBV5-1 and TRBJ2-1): KAGVTQTPRYLIKTRGQQVTLSCSPISGHRSVSWYQQTPGQGLQFLFEYFSETQRNKGNFPGRFSGRQFSNSRSEMNVSTLELGDSALYLCASSLTTSYNEQFFGPGTRLTVL.

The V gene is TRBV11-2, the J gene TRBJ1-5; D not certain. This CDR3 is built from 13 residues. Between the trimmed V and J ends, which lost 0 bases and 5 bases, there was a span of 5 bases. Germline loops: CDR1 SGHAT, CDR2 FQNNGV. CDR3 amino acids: CASSLDLYQPQHF. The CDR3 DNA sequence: TGTGCCAGCAGCTTAGATCTGTATCAGCCCCAGCATTTT.

CDR3 amino acids: CASSGTSGAYEQYF. CDR3 coding DNA: TGCGCCAGCAGTGGGACTAGCGGGGCCTACGAGCAGTACTTC. The chain uses TRBV10-2 and TRBJ2-7, with 12 positions matching TRBD2. The CDR3 length is 14 residues. CDR1 and CDR2 from the germline V gene are WSHSY and SAAADI. The trim removed 4 bases at V and 2 bases at J, leaving 0 bases unmatched.

Here the CDR3 reads CATSRGGHEKLFF. The CDR3 DNA reads TGTGCCACCAGCAGAGGGGGGCATGAAAAACTGTTTTTT. This chain links TRBV15 with TRBJ1-4; possibly TRBD1 for D (6 bases). This CDR3 spans 13 amino acids. CDR1 and CDR2 from the germline V gene are LNHNV and YYDKDF (reference sequence). V was shortened by 1 base and J by 6 bases, with 6 bases between the two germline ends. The complete variable domain, with remaining parts taken from reference TRBV15 and TRBJ1-4, reads DAMVIQNPRYQVTQFGKPVTLSCSQTLNHNVMYWYQQKSSQAPKLLFHYYDKDFNNEADTPDNFQSRRPNTSFCFLDIRSPGLGDTAMYLCATSRGGHEKLFFGSGTQLSVL.